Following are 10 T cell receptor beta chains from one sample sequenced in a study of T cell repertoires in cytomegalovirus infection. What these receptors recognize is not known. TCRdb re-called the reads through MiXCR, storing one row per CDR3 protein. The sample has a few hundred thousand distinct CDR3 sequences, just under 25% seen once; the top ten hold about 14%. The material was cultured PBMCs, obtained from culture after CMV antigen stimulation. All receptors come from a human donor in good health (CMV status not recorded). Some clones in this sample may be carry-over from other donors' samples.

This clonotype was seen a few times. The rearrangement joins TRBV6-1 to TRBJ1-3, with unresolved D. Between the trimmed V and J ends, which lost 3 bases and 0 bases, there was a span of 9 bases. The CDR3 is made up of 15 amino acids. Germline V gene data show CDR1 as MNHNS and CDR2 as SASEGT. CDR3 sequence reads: CASSDRSYSGNTIYF. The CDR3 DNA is TGTGCCAGCAGTGACAGGTCCTACTCTGGAAACACCATATATTTT.

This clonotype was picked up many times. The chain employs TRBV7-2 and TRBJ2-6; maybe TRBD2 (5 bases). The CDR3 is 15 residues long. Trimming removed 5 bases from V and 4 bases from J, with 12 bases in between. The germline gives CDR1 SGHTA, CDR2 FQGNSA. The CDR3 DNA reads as TGTGCCAGCAGCCCAGCGGAGGCGGGGGCCAACGTCCTGACTTTC. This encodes CASSPAEAGANVLTF.

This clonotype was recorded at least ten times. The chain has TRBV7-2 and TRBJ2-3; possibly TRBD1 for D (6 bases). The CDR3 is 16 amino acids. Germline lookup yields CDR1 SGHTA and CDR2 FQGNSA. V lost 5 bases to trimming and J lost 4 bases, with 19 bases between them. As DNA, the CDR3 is TGTGCCAGCAGCCCGACAGGAACCTACCGGGCAGATACGCAGTATTTT. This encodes CASSPTGTYRADTQYF.

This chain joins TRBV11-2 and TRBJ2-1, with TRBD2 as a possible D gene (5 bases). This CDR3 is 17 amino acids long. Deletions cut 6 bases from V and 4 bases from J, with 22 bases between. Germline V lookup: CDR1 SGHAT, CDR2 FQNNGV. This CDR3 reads CASRRTDWRVLYNEQFF. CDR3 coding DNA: TGTGCCAGCAGGCGTACCGATTGGCGGGTGCTTTACAATGAGCAGTTCTTC.

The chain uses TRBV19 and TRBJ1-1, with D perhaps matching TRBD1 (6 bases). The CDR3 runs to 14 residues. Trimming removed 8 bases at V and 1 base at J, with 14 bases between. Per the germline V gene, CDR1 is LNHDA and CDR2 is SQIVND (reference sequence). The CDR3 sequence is CASLPWGQNTEAFF. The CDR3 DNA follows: TGTGCCAGTTTACCCTGGGGACAGAACACTGAAGCTTTCTTT.

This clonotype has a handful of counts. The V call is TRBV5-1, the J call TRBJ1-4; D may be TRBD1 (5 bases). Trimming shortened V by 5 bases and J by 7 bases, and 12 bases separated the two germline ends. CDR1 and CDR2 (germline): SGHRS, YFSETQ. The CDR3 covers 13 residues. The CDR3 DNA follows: TGCGCCAGCAGGTGGGGGGAAGGTGAAAAACTGTTTTTT. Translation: CASRWGEGEKLFF.

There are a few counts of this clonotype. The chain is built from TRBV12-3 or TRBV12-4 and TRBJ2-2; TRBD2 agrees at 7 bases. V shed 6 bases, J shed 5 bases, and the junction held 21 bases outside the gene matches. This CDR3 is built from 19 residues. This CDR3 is CASSPRRGVGAAATGELFF. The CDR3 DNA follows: TGTGCCAGCAGCCCAAGACGGGGGGTCGGGGCCGCGGCTACCGGGGAGCTGTTTTTT.

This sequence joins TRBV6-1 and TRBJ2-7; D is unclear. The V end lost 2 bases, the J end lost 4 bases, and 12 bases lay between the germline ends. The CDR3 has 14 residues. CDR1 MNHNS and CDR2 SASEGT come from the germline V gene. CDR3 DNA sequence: TGTGCCAGCAGTGAAATGGAGAAGGTGTACGAGCAGTACGTC. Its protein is CASSEMEKVYEQYV.

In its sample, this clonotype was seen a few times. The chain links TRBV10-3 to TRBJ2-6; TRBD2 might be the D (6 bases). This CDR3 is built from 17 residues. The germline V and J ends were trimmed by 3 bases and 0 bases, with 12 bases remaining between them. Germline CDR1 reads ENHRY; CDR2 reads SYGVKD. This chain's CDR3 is CAISEGRKDSGANVLTF. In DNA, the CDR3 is TGTGCCATCAGTGAAGGGAGGAAAGACTCTGGGGCCAACGTCCTGACTTTC.

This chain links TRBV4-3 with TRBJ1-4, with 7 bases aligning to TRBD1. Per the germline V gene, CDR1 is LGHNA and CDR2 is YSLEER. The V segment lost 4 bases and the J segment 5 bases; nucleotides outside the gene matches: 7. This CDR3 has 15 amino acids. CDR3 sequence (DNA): TGCGCCAGCAGCCCGCGACAGGGTTTAAATGAAAAACTGTTTTTT. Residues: CASSPRQGLNEKLFF.